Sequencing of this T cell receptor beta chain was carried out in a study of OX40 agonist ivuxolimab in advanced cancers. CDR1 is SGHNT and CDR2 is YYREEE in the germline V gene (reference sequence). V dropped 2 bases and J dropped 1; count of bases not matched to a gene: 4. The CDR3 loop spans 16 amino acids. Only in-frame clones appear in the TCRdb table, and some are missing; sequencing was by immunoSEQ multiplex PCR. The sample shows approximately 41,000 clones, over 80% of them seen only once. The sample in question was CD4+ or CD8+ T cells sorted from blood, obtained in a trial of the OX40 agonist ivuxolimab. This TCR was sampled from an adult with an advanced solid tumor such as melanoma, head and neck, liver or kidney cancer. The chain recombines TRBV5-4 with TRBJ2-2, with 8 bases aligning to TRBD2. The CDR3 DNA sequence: TGTGCCAGCAGCTTAGTCAGCGGGAGGAACACCGGGGAGCTGTTTTTT. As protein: CASSLVSGRNTGELFF. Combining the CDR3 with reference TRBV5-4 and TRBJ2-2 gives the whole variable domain ETGVTQSPTHLIKTRGQQVTLRCSSQSGHNTVSWYQQALGQGPQFIFQYYREEENGRGNFPPRFSGLQFPNYSSELNVNALELDDSALYLCASSLVSGRNTGELFFGEGSRLTVL.